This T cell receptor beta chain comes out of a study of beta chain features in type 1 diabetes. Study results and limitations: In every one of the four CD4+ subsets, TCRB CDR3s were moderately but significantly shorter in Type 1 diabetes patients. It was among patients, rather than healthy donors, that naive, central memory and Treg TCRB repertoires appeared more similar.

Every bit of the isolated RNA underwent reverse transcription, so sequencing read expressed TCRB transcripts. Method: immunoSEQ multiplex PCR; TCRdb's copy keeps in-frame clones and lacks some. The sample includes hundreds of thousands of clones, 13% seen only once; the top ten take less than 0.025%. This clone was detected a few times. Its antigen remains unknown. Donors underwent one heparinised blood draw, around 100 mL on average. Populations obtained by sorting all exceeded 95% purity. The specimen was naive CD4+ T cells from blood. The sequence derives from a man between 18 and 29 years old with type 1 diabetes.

The CDR3: CASSEGGLGTEAFF. DNA of the CDR3: TGTGCCAGCAGTGAAGGGGGACTAGGGACTGAAGCTTTCTTT. The chain employs TRBV2 and TRBJ1-1; TRBD1 is a possible D gene (5 bases). Trimming took off 1 base at V and 5 bases at J, with 11 bases between the two ends. Germline V CDR1 and CDR2: SNHLY, FYNNEI. This CDR3 has 14 residues.